The rows below give T cell receptor beta chains drawn from one sample of a study of TIL therapy for anti-PD-1-resistant metastatic lung cancer. Clones were read by immunoSEQ multiplex PCR, and TCRdb kept only the in-frame ones, dropping some. The table includes approximately 22,000 clones, about two thirds detected once. The starting material was blood, obtained at baseline. The receptors were sampled from a person aged 25-79 years with non-small cell lung cancer. Each CDR3 is given with its conserved first and last residue. The D gene is left open where the match is weak.

V	D	CDR3
TRBV24-1	NA	CATSDSKVGLNNEQFF
TRBV2	TRBD1	CASSGDRNLNTEAFF
TRBV9	NA	CASSRTTANTEAFF
TRBV19	TRBD1	CASIRDSSGTEAFF
TRBV6-5	NA	CASSYRQGGYGYTF
TRBV9	TRBD1	CASSVGTGDQPQHF
TRBV10-3	NA	CAISDASLGRNIPQHF
TRBV5-1	NA	CASRARTGDQETQYF
TRBV2	TRBD1	CASSDFGKGALQETQYF
TRBV6-1	NA	CASSEEGTNTGELFF
TRBV24-1	TRBD1	CATSDRGTGNGYTF
TRBV30	NA	CAWSVTGTGSYEQYF
TRBV7-3	NA	CASSLRGGNQPQHF
TRBV24-1	NA	CATSDSLDGNEQFF
TRBV10-3	TRBD2	CASKGLAGGPSDTQYF
TRBV14	NA	CASSQNSQGGDTQYF
TRBV4-1	NA	CASSLSAGPLSNANTGELFF
TRBV5-8	NA	CASSKDGLPTGELFF
TRBV2	TRBD1	CASSRDSRSGANVLTF
TRBV13	NA	CASSLFKGLGGLNTQYF
TRBV11-3	NA	CASSLGGRNTEAFF
TRBV27	NA	CASSFEVAPFNYGYTF
TRBV12-5	NA	CASGLVGAGPPDSPLHF
TRBV4-1	NA	CASSQVDMGWSSYNEQFF
TRBV6-5	NA	CASRRGSDTGELFF
TRBV30	TRBD1	CAWRVRGAGQGGSSYNSPLHF